These T cell receptor beta chains were read from a single sample in a study of shared clonotypes between healthy human individuals. TCRdb's copy holds only in-frame clones and misses some; the assay was immunoSEQ multiplex PCR. The sample yields some 980,000 clones, about 80% seen once. The sequencing sample was made of memory CD4+ T cells sorted from blood. The receptors derive from a man between 18 and 35 years old in good health. Each CDR3 is given with its conserved first and last residue. Fields, in order: clone size, D gene, V gene, J gene, CDR3 protein, CDR3 DNA. A D gene is named only where the DNA matches it firmly. Size is omitted from some rows. Given values are once, few, many or a class for expanded clones.

.	.	TRBV2	TRBJ1-1	CASSRDEDTEAFF	TGTGCCAGCAGTAGGGATGAGGACACTGAAGCTTTCTTT
.	TRBD2	TRBV7-2	TRBJ2-3	CASSRSAGGRPTRYF	TGTGCCAGCAGCCGTTCAGCGGGAGGGCGTCCCACCCGGTATTTT
.	.	TRBV11-2	TRBJ2-1	CASSLDGGFHEQFF	TGTGCCAGCAGCTTAGATGGAGGGTTCCATGAGCAGTTCTTC
.	TRBD2	TRBV10-3	TRBJ2-1	CAISASGGANEQFF	TGTGCCATCAGTGCCAGCGGGGGGGCCAATGAGCAGTTCTTC
.	.	TRBV6-6	TRBJ2-5	CASSILFGETQYF	TGTGCCAGTAGTATCCTCTTCGGAGAGACCCAGTACTTC
.	.	TRBV28	TRBJ1-5	CASSLGALSNQPQHF	TGTGCCAGCAGTTTGGGGGCCCTCAGCAATCAGCCCCAGCATTTT
.	.	TRBV11-3	TRBJ1-3	CASSRASQSGNTIYF	TGTGCCAGCAGCCGGGCCTCGCAGTCCGGAAACACCATATATTTT
.	.	TRBV30	TRBJ1-2	CAILDSIYGYTF	TGTGCCATCCTCGACAGTATCTATGGCTACACCTTC
once	.	TRBV28	TRBJ1-2	CASSLSADYGYTF	TGTGCCAGCAGTTTATCGGCGGACTATGGCTACACCTTC
.	TRBD2	TRBV5-6	TRBJ2-1	CASSADSGSPYNEQFF	TGTGCCAGCAGCGCCGATAGCGGGAGCCCTTACAATGAGCAGTTCTTC
many	.	TRBV28	TRBJ2-5	CASSPVRETQYF	TGTGCCAGCAGTCCCGTTAGGGAGACCCAGTACTTC
once	TRBD1	TRBV28	TRBJ2-6	CASSLVQGNSGANVLTF	TGTGCCAGCAGTTTAGTACAGGGGAACTCTGGGGCCAACGTCCTGACTTTC
.	TRBD1	TRBV19	TRBJ1-4	CASSGRDRGLDEKLFF	TGTGCCAGTAGTGGCCGGGACAGGGGGCTTGATGAAAAACTGTTTTTT
.	.	TRBV29-1	TRBJ1-2	CSVAWGGAYTF	TGCAGCGTTGCGTGGGGAGGGGCATACACCTTC
many	.	TRBV27	TRBJ2-7	CASSLVKGPTYEQYF	TGTGCCAGCAGTTTGGTCAAGGGGCCCACCTACGAGCAGTACTTC
.	TRBD2	TRBV6-6	TRBJ2-7	CASSLPGLAPYEQYF	TGTGCCAGCAGTTTACCGGGACTAGCCCCCTACGAGCAGTACTTC
.	TRBD2	TRBV11-2	TRBJ2-3	CASSFSGARTQYF	TGTGCCAGCAGCTTTAGCGGGGCTAGAACGCAGTATTTT
few	.	TRBV5-1	TRBJ1-1	CASSLFQGTEAFF	TGCGCCAGCAGCTTGTTCCAAGGCACTGAAGCTTTCTTT
few	.	TRBV5-1	TRBJ2-3	CASSLGTTRNKGTSTDTQYF	TGCGCCAGCAGCTTGGGGACCACTAGGAATAAAGGGACTAGCACAGATACGCAGTATTTT
few	.	TRBV10-1	TRBJ2-5	CASSGQGETQYF	TGCGCCAGCAGTGGGCAGGGAGAGACCCAGTACTTC
.	.	TRBV6-6	TRBJ1-2	CASSPSRQAFGYTF	TGTGCCAGCAGTCCTAGCCGGCAGGCCTTTGGCTACACCTTC
.	.	TRBV23-1	TRBJ2-7	CASSQSEGISSYEQYF	TGCGCCAGCAGTCAATCAGAGGGGATCAGCTCCTACGAGCAGTACTTC
few	TRBD2	TRBV5-1	TRBJ2-2	CASSLAAGGAGELFF	TGCGCCAGCAGCTTGGCAGCGGGGGGCGCCGGGGAGCTGTTTTTT
few	TRBD2	TRBV6-5	TRBJ2-7	CASGQTSGGSYEQYF	TGTGCCAGCGGCCAAACTAGCGGGGGTAGTTACGAGCAGTACTTC
.	TRBD2	TRBV29-1	TRBJ2-1	CSVGDYYNEQFF	TGCAGCGTCGGGGACTACTACAATGAGCAGTTCTTC
.	TRBD2	TRBV15	TRBJ2-1	CATSSLAGGYNEQFF	TGTGCCACCAGCAGCCTAGCGGGAGGTTACAATGAGCAGTTCTTC
once	.	TRBV5-4	TRBJ2-1	CASSQKIGTYNEQFF	TGTGCCAGCAGCCAGAAGATTGGCACCTACAATGAGCAGTTCTTC